The clone carrying this T cell receptor beta chain has more than one count but fewer than ten. Its specificity is not known. The sample belongs to a study of T cells in Graves' hyperthyroidism and ophthalmopathy. Study-wide results and caveats: Clonotypes that were expanded in thyroid above 0.001 mostly appeared in blood too.

Absent ophthalmopathy progression within 18 months defined stable Graves' hyperthyroidism. Exclusion followed for patients with uncontrolled infection, other autoimmune disease, pregnancy or lactation. The CDR3 loop spans 16 amino acids. Germline loops: CDR1 WNHNN, CDR2 SYGVQD (reference sequence). The V and J ends lost 3 bases and 1 base respectively, with 14 bases between them. RNA transcripts served as the template for amplifying TCR beta CDR3 regions. A first-round RT-PCR of the TCR CDR3 used the HTBI primer set. TCRdb redid the calling of the multiplex PCR reads with MiXCR, one entry per CDR3 protein. The sample lists 500,000 to 600,000 distinct CDR3 sequences; roughly 46% were seen once.

The chain uses TRBV10-1 and TRBJ2-3, with D possibly being TRBD1 or TRBD2 (5 bases each). The source of this sequence is a woman younger than 30 with Graves' hyperthyroidism. The sample comprised peripheral blood or thyroid tissue (not recorded which). The CDR3 nucleotides are TGCGCCAGCAGTGACACTAGGGGAATCGGCACAGATACGCAGTATTTT. The encoded protein is CASSDTRGIGTDTQYF.